A single sample gave rise to the 29 T cell receptor beta chains below, sequenced in a study of cytomegalovirus exposure and HLA in healthy donors. Use of 60 Vbeta and 13 Jbeta primers characterized the PCR. Assay: immunoSEQ multiplex PCR; the TCRdb copy retains only in-frame clones and omits some. This sample has roughly 180,000 clones, with 78% found just once. The sequenced sample was PBMCs. Receptor source: a female donor in good health and CMV-seronegative.

This clone turned up a few times. This rearrangement joins TRBV6-4 to TRBJ2-6; D is undetermined. With 1 base removed from V and 4 bases from J, the gap between germline ends came to 5 bases. The germline V gene has CDR1 MRHNA and CDR2 SNTAGT. The CDR3 is 14 amino acids. The CDR3 coding sequence is TGTGCCAGCAGTGACTTGGCCGGGGCCAACGTCCTGACTTTC. Translating it yields CASSDLAGANVLTF.

The genes are TRBV6-4 and TRBJ2-7, with 12 nucleotides matching TRBD2. The CDR3 has 18 residues. The V segment lost 5 bases and the J segment 0 bases; nucleotides outside the gene matches: 11. The V gene's germline CDR1 is MRHNA and CDR2 SNTAGT. The CDR3 protein is CASSTGGLAGGDSYEQYF. CDR3 DNA: TGTGCCAGCAGTACGGGAGGGCTAGCGGGAGGGGACTCCTACGAGCAGTACTTC.

Here the CDR3 reads CSAWTGNEQYF. The DNA of the CDR3 is TGCAGTGCTTGGACAGGAAACGAGCAGTACTTC. V and J are TRBV20-1 and TRBJ2-7; 7 bases are shared with TRBD1. Germline CDR1 DFQATT, CDR2 SNEGSKA (reference sequence). Trimming took 5 bases from V and 5 from J; bases not matched to a gene: 3. The CDR3 spans 11 residues.

A word on this clone: A junction boundary mismatches the germline segment, possibly from a read error. The chain carries TRBV9 and TRBJ2-3; the match to TRBD2 covers 8 bases. The CDR3 sequence is 12 residues long. Germline CDR1 SGDLS, CDR2 YYNGEE. The CDR3 loop is CASSGEGGTSRF. The CDR3 bases are TGTGCCAGCAGCGGAGAGGGGGGGACTAGTCGTTTT.

This clone was observed a handful of times. The chain links TRBV10-2 to TRBJ1-2, with TRBD1 matching 7 bases. Trimming cost V 4 bases and J 4 bases; bases outside gene matches: 6. The CDR3 totals 14 residues. Germline values: CDR1 WSHSY, CDR2 SAAADI. CDR3 loop: CASSAVGGGYGYTF. CDR3 in DNA: TGCGCCAGCAGTGCAGTAGGGGGCGGCTATGGCTACACCTTC.

This clone was observed a few times. V is TRBV14 and J is TRBJ1-1, with a possible D match to TRBD1 (6 bases). From germline, CDR1 is SGHDN and CDR2 FVKESK. This CDR3 contains 14 residues. Trimming removed 0 bases at V and 6 bases at J, with 11 bases between. The CDR3 DNA reads TGTGCCAGCAGCCAAGACAGGGGTTTAGCTGAAGCTTTCTTT. This codes for CASSQDRGLAEAFF.

In its sample, this clone was seen once. V usage is TRBV23-1 and J usage is TRBJ1-2; 9 nucleotides agree with TRBD1. TRBV23-1 is classed as an ORF, of uncertain function. The CDR3 covers 16 residues. After removal of 8 bases from V and 5 bases from J, the junction contained 15 bases not matched to a gene. The CDR3, as DNA: TGCGCCAGCCCCAAGGGGTGGGACAGGGAAGGATATGGCTACACCTTC. Residues: CASPKGWDREGYGYTF.

The chain has TRBV5-8 and TRBJ1-4; TRBD1 might be the D (5 bases). The germline V gene encodes CDR1 SGHTS and CDR2 YDEGEE. V lost 4 bases to trimming and J lost 3 bases, with 16 bases between them. The CDR3 consists of 16 residues. In DNA form, the CDR3 reads TGTGCCAGCAGCCCATTGGAGGGGATCGCTAATGAAAAACTGTTTTTT. Protein: CASSPLEGIANEKLFF.

The chain is built from TRBV28 and TRBJ1-1, with a tentative D call TRBD1 (6 bases). Germline V lookup: CDR1 MDHEN, CDR2 SYDVKM. The germline V and J ends were trimmed by 7 bases and 5 bases, with 20 bases remaining between them. CDR3 length: 15 residues. The CDR3 sequence: CASISGEGVGTEAFF. Written as DNA, the CDR3 is TGTGCCAGCATCTCAGGGGAAGGGGTAGGAACTGAAGCTTTCTTT.

The rearrangement links TRBV5-1 to TRBJ2-7, with 7 bases that match TRBD1. Germline assignment: CDR1 SGHRS and CDR2 YFSETQ. Germline trimming cut 3 bases from V and 2 bases from J; bases unmatched to any gene: 5. The CDR3 runs to 14 residues. CDR3 region: CASSSGQPAYEQYF. In DNA, the CDR3 is TGCGCCAGCAGCTCGGGACAGCCAGCCTACGAGCAGTACTTC.

The rearrangement uses TRBV28 and TRBJ2-7, with D tentatively TRBD1 (7 bases). The CDR3 is 16 residues long. V lost 3 bases, J lost 5 bases, and 20 bases lay in between. Germline CDR1 and CDR2: MDHEN and SYDVKM. CDR3 residues: CASSLLGRQGVHEQYF. In DNA, the CDR3 is TGTGCCAGCAGTTTGCTCGGGAGACAGGGCGTCCACGAGCAGTACTTC.

V and J are TRBV12-2 and TRBJ1-4. TRBV12-2 is labeled a pseudogene. The CDR3 is 14 residues long. CDR3 in DNA: TGTGCAAGTCGCTTAGCGTTAACGGATGAAAAACTGTTTTTT. Its translation is CASRLALTDEKLFF.

V usage is TRBV5-1 and J usage is TRBJ2-5; 8 bases are a match to TRBD2. From germline, CDR1 is SGHRS and CDR2 YFSETQ. The CDR3 is made up of 15 amino acids. Trimming removed 0 bases from V and 5 bases from J; junction bases left unmatched: 6. The CDR3 nucleotides read TGCGCCAGCAGCTTGGAAGGGACTAGTGTCGAGACCCAGTACTTC. This gives the protein CASSLEGTSVETQYF.

Note on this clone: The sample holds other DNA sequences that translate to the same CDR3. The V and J genes are TRBV19 and TRBJ1-1; weak D call: TRBD1 (5 bases). From germline, CDR1 is LNHDA and CDR2 SQIVND (reference sequence). V dropped 1 base and J dropped 4 bases, with 7 bases sitting between them. CDR3 size: 13 residues. The CDR3 is CASSIGGGTEAFF. The CDR3 DNA reads TGTGCCAGTAGTATAGGGGGCGGCACTGAAGCTTTCTTT. The full variable domain, completed using reference TRBV19 and TRBJ1-1, is DGGITQSPKYLFRKEGQNVTLSCEQNLNHDAMYWYRQDPGQGLRLIYYSQIVNDFQKGDIAEGYSVSREKKESFPLTVTSAQKNPTAFYLCASSIGGGTEAFFGQGTRLTVV.

The CDR3 DNA follows: TGTGCCAGTGGCGGGAGCGCCGGCGAGACCCAGTACTTC. This codes for CASGGSAGETQYF. The genes are TRBV19 and TRBJ2-5, with TRBD2 matching over 7 bases. The CDR3 is 13 amino acids. Germline CDR1 is LNHDA and CDR2 is SQIVND (reference sequence). V lost 8 bases and J lost 5; bases outside the gene matches: 8.

The chain uses TRBV9 and TRBJ2-3; D might be TRBD2 (6 bases). V shed 4 bases and J shed 0 bases, with 12 bases lying between them. Per the germline V gene, CDR1 is SGDLS and CDR2 is YYNGEE. CDR3 size: 15 residues. CDR3 residues: CASSPLAVSTDTQYF. The CDR3, as DNA: TGTGCCAGCAGCCCCTTAGCGGTGAGCACAGATACGCAGTATTTT.

This chain links TRBV28 with TRBJ2-7; TRBD1 matches 8 bases. The germline CDR1 and CDR2 sequences are MDHEN and SYDVKM. The CDR3 length is 14 residues. Trimming at V came to 7 bases and at J to 6 bases, leaving 11 bases not matched to a gene. The CDR3 DNA reads as TGTGCCAGCAACTACCTCCGGGACAGGATCGAGCAGTACTTC. Its protein product is CASNYLRDRIEQYF.

The gene calls are TRBV7-9 and TRBJ1-4; TRBD1 matches at 12 bases. The CDR3 totals 18 residues. The ends lost 5 bases at V and 3 bases at J; junction bases unmatched: 10. Per germline, CDR1 SEHNR and CDR2 FQNEAQ (reference sequence). For the CDR3, the DNA is TGTGCCAGCAGCCCGGGACAGGGGGCCCTCCCACCTAATGAAAAACTGTTTTTT. As protein: CASSPGQGALPPNEKLFF.

The chain couples TRBV5-1 to TRBJ1-1; no definite D call. Germline lookup yields CDR1 SGHRS and CDR2 YFSETQ. The V gene lost 0 bases and the J gene lost 4 bases, with 10 bases spanning the gap. CDR3 length: 14 amino acids. The CDR3 here is CASSLVRGGTEAFF. CDR3 in DNA: TGCGCCAGCAGCTTGGTCCGGGGAGGCACTGAAGCTTTCTTT.

In regard to this clone: One junction end disagrees with the germline gene, perhaps due to a read error. The rearrangement links TRBV7-7 to TRBJ2-5; tentatively, D is TRBD1 (6 bases). The CDR3 sequence is 13 residues long. The germline gives CDR1 SSHAT, CDR2 FNYEAQ (reference sequence). The CDR3 nucleotides are TGTGCTAGCAGCCCCCGGACAGACGGGACCCAGTACTTC. This translates into CASSPRTDGTQYF.

The CDR3, as DNA: TGTGCCAGCAGTGACTCTAGGACAGTAGACGATGAGCAGTTCTTC. Its translation: CASSDSRTVDDEQFF. This chain links TRBV6-4 with TRBJ2-1; tentatively, D is TRBD1 (6 bases). Trimming stripped 0 bases from V and 8 bases from J, with 14 bases between. The CDR3 has 15 amino acids. Germline loops: CDR1 MRHNA, CDR2 SNTAGT.

The chain joins TRBV19 to TRBJ1-6, with TRBD1 identical over 7 bases. V was clipped by 5 bases and J by 8 bases; unmatched bases: 6. The length of the CDR3 is 14 residues. Germline values: CDR1 LNHDA, CDR2 SQIVND (reference sequence). CDR3 residues: CASSAQGDYSPLHF. The CDR3 DNA reads as TGTGCCAGTAGTGCCCAGGGGGACTATTCACCCCTCCACTTT.

The chain links TRBV4-2 to TRBJ1-1; 8 bases agree with TRBD1. Germline V gives CDR1 LGHNA, CDR2 YNFKEQ. The CDR3 contains 15 residues. With 2 bases clipped from V and 12 bases from J, the junction kept 14 bases outside the gene matches. The CDR3 region has the DNA TGTGCCAGCAGCCAATTTCAGGGGGCGGATGGGCAAACTTTCTTT. As protein: CASSQFQGADGQTFF.

The chain carries TRBV7-6 and TRBJ1-1; a weak D match, TRBD1 (6 bases). CDR1 and CDR2 (germline): SGHVS, FNYEAQ. The CDR3 spans 15 residues. The germline V and J ends were trimmed by 2 bases and 4 bases, with 14 bases remaining between them. The CDR3 is CASSLNQDSRTEAFF. CDR3 in DNA: TGTGCCAGCAGCTTAAATCAGGACAGTCGCACTGAAGCTTTCTTT.

V and J are TRBV6-1 and TRBJ2-7, with 7 nucleotides matching TRBD2. Germline V CDR1 and CDR2: MNHNS, SASEGT. This CDR3 is built from 15 residues. V lost 1 base to trimming and J lost 3 bases; unmatched junction nucleotides: 6. CDR3 sequence reads: CASSEGEGTIYEQYF. The CDR3 DNA sequence: TGTGCCAGCAGTGAAGGGGAGGGCACAATCTACGAGCAGTACTTC.

This clone was detected a few times. The chain combines TRBV19 with TRBJ2-7; TRBD1 agrees at 9 bases. The CDR3 sequence is 12 residues long. J gave up 3 bases and V 10 bases, and 4 bases lay outside the gene matches. The V gene's germline CDR1 is LNHDA and CDR2 SQIVND (reference sequence). The CDR3 DNA reads as TGTGCCACTAGACAGGGGGTCTACGAGCAGTACTTC. It translates to CATRQGVYEQYF.

As concerns this clone: Other DNA sequences in this specimen translate into the identical CDR3. The V and J genes are TRBV4-1 and TRBJ2-1; 9 bases map to TRBD1. The CDR3 totals 16 residues. CDR1 is MGHRA, CDR2 YSYEKL, per germline. J was trimmed by 4 bases and V by 3 bases; bases with no gene match: 7. The CDR3 protein is CASSHPTGGLYNEQFF. CDR3 sequence (DNA): TGCGCCAGCAGCCACCCGACAGGGGGTTTGTACAATGAGCAGTTCTTC.

The chain employs TRBV5-4 and TRBJ2-1; D unclear. With 4 bases removed from V and 9 bases from J, the gap between germline ends came to 20 bases. Germline V gene data show CDR1 as SGHNT and CDR2 as YYREEE (reference sequence). The CDR3 sequence is 15 residues long. CDR3 sequence: CASSHQNYDDGEQFF. The CDR3 bases are TGTGCCAGCAGCCACCAAAACTATGACGATGGTGAGCAGTTCTTC.

This rearrangement joins TRBV6-6 to TRBJ2-2; TRBD2 matches at 7 bases. This CDR3 has 16 amino acids. The germline V gene encodes CDR1 MNHNY and CDR2 SVGAGI (reference sequence). V gave up 2 bases and J gave up 5 bases; unmatched junction bases: 8. The DNA of the CDR3 is TGTGCCAGCAGTTACGCAAGGGAGGGGAGGACCGGGGAGCTGTTTTTT. It encodes CASSYAREGRTGELFF.